The T cell receptor (beta chain) under discussion was sequenced for a study of shared T cell receptors in the human thymus (dated by TCRdb to the early 2020s). With regard to the full study: The study investigated the way shared, self-reactive T-cell receptor alpha chains are produced in the human thymus.

The germline V gene (reference sequence) sets CDR1 to PRHDT and CDR2 to FYEKMQ. The junction shows trimming of 5 bases on V and 9 bases on J, plus 20 bases between the germline ends. From cysteine to phenylalanine, the CDR3 is 14 amino acids long. Of all the DNA, just the CDR3 is kept, 42 bases in frame from base 1. Regarding this clone: Its binding antigen is unknown. No qualities accompany the bases; no much larger clone lies one base away.

The library was built by means of the immunoSEQ multiplex PCR assay. The table was pulled from immuneACCESS by TCRdb, which kept in-frame rearrangements only. Such tables lose some clones; where checked, under half of the loss comes from unresolved V genes, and the rest has no known cause. This sample holds around 730,000 clones; approximately 83% were observed only once. The ten largest make up around 0.0099% of the sample. The data were also submitted as part of a second study, on human thymus T cells. The second study reports: In Finland, the donors were immunologically healthy infants who were having open corrective cardiac surgery for congenital heart defects. Thymus tissue was obtained as surgical resects removed during corrective cardiac surgery. Biased V and J gene segment usage appeared to be present in both thymic and peripheral blood repertoires. The related research found that thymic TCR repertoires overlapped highly between unrelated individuals. The study used fewer than ten infant thymus samples plus four related peripheral blood samples to characterize TCR alpha and beta repertoires. The infant donors were about 6 to 244 days old, and the cohort included six or seven males and two females. Thymocytes were released mechanically from tissue and stored at -70 °C as pellets of 10-30 million cells. A QIAsymphony instrument was used to extract genomic DNA from frozen cell pellets. Using the immunoSEQ multiplex PCR assay, the TCRB and TCRAD loci were amplified from a standardized quantity of quality-controlled genomic DNA. The amplicons covered the V(D)J region and were long enough to include the CDR3 and to identify the V and J genes. Amplicon sequencing was performed on an Illumina platform through the commercial immunoSEQ service. Primer bias and sequencing errors were corrected as previously described, and TCRAD and TCRB definitions were based on the IMGT database. Analysis of the repertoires was done with immunoSEQ Analyzer 3.0 and VDJTools and included basic statistics, V/J segment usage, diversity estimates, rarefaction and pairwise overlap. Diversity was estimated using the Chao1, ChaoE, Efron-Thisted, Shannon and inverse Simpson indices, and was also estimated on datasets down-sampled to the size of the smallest sample. Repertoire overlap was determined by strict matching of CDR3 nucleotide sequence, V gene and J gene, and Jaccard-based multidimensional scaling clustering was applied. Thymus samples yielded on average about 810,000 unique TCRB clonotypes, compared with roughly 80,000 from blood samples.

The rearrangement joined TRBV13 to TRBJ2-7; tentative D gene TRBD1, with 7 bases matching. Sequenced material: thymocytes. The sequence was collected from a girl under two years old with a congenital heart defect. Donor details come from another sample of the same person, matched by shared clones. The CDR3 in this case is CASSPRDSPQVQYF. The DNA reads as follows: TGTGCCAGCAGCCCGCGGGACAGCCCCCAGGTGCAGTACTTC.